Shown below are 26 T cell receptor beta chains from a single sample sequenced in a study of graft-versus-host responses after intestinal transplantation. Using immunoSEQ multiplex PCR, the repertoire was profiled, and TCRdb retains in-frame clones only, with some absent. Seen here are 15,000 to 20,000 clones, approximately 86% observed once, and the top ten hold approximately 49%. The source was bone marrow, collected around 120 days after transplant. The origin of the receptors is a human patient who received an intestinal transplant, so some T cells may come from the graft donor.

The rearrangement links TRBV5-5 to TRBJ1-2; 9 bases line up with TRBD1. The germline V gene has CDR1 SGHKS and CDR2 YYEKEE (reference sequence). There are 16 residues in the CDR3. V lost 2 bases to trimming and J lost 2 bases; unmatched junction nucleotides: 7. Written as DNA, the CDR3 is TGTGCCAGCAGCTTCGGACAGGGGCGGATGAACTATGGCTACACCTTC. Its protein product is CASSFGQGRMNYGYTF.

The chain uses TRBV6-5 and TRBJ2-1, with a tentative D call TRBD2 (6 bases). The CDR3 is 14 residues long. Between the trimmed V and J ends, which lost 1 base and 2 bases, there was a span of 6 bases. CDR1 is MNHEY, CDR2 SVGAGI, per germline. The CDR3 reads CASSYWGAYNEQFF. Here the CDR3 DNA reads TGTGCCAGCAGTTACTGGGGGGCCTACAATGAGCAGTTCTTC.

The chain has TRBV25-1 and TRBJ1-2; D gene uncertain. The V gene's germline CDR1 is MGHDK and CDR2 SYGVNS. Between the trimmed V and J ends, which lost 3 bases and 4 bases, there was a span of 12 bases. CDR3 size: 14 residues. The CDR3: CASSDPVPVYGYTF. CDR3 sequence (DNA): TGTGCCAGCAGTGACCCCGTCCCCGTCTATGGCTACACCTTC.

This chain joins TRBV6-5 and TRBJ1-2; D call uncertain. Trimming stripped 7 bases from V and 4 bases from J, with 16 bases between. The CDR3 covers 14 residues. The germline V gene has CDR1 MNHEY and CDR2 SVGAGI. The CDR3 DNA sequence: TGTGCCAGCACCCCATGGTCAGTCCTCTATGGCTACACCTTC. Amino acid sequence: CASTPWSVLYGYTF.

The CDR3 sequence: CASSSNRLAGVESYEQYF. DNA of the CDR3: TGTGCCAGCAGTTCCAATCGACTAGCGGGAGTGGAGTCCTACGAGCAGTACTTC. The V gene is TRBV27, the J gene TRBJ2-7; TRBD2 matches 12 bases. Germline trimming cut 4 bases from V and 1 base from J; bases unmatched to any gene: 11. The CDR3 length is 18 residues. CDR1 and CDR2 (germline): MNHEY, SMNVEV (reference sequence).

This clone was detected a few times. This chain joins TRBV27 and TRBJ2-7, with D hard to call. The germline CDR1 and CDR2 sequences are MNHEY and SMNVEV (reference sequence). V lost 0 bases and J 4 bases, leaving 4 bases between the germline ends. This CDR3 contains 12 residues. The CDR3 here is CASSLSGYEQYF. The CDR3 DNA reads as TGTGCCAGCAGTTTATCCGGGTACGAGCAGTACTTC.

V and J are TRBV10-2 and TRBJ2-3; D may be TRBD2 (6 bases). Germline loops: CDR1 WSHSY, CDR2 SAAADI. Deletions cut 7 bases from V and 6 bases from J, with 11 bases between. CDR3 size: 12 residues. The CDR3 is CASMGGWDTQYF. In DNA form, the CDR3 reads TGCGCCAGCATGGGGGGATGGGATACGCAGTATTTT.

CDR3 protein: CASSPRLAGSLYEQYF. DNA for the CDR3: TGTGCCAGTAGTCCGCGGTTAGCGGGCTCCTTATACGAGCAGTACTTC. V is TRBV19 and J is TRBJ2-7, with 7 bases aligning to TRBD2. The V segment lost 5 bases and the J segment 4 bases; nucleotides outside the gene matches: 14. Germline V lookup: CDR1 LNHDA, CDR2 SQIVND (reference sequence). The CDR3 is 16 amino acids.

The J gene is TRBJ2-7, the V gene TRBV5-8, with unresolved D. The CDR3 consists of 12 residues. Trimming took 6 bases from V and 4 from J, leaving 11 bases between them. The germline V gene has CDR1 SGHTS and CDR2 YDEGEE. This chain's CDR3 is CASNHGTYEQYF. CDR3 coding DNA: TGTGCCAGCAACCACGGTACATACGAGCAGTACTTC. The full variable domain, in which reference TRBV5-8 and TRBJ2-7 provide the parts outside the CDR3, is EAGVTQSPTHLIKTRGQQATLRCSPISGHTSVYWYQQALGLGLQFLLWYDEGEERNRGNFPPRFSGRQFPNYSSELNVNALELEDSALYLCASNHGTYEQYFGPGTRLTVT.

The J gene is TRBJ2-1, the V gene TRBV29-1; tentative D call: TRBD1 (6 bases). The CDR3 consists of 16 residues. CDR1 is SQVTM, CDR2 ANQGSEA, per germline. Trimming removed 1 base from V and 5 bases from J, with 18 bases in between. DNA for the CDR3: TGCAGCGTTGAAGGACACAGGGAGATCGTGGACAATGAGCAGTTCTTC. It encodes CSVEGHREIVDNEQFF.

This clone was observed a single time. This chain joins TRBV29-1 and TRBJ2-1, with unresolved D. V shed 7 bases and J shed 7 bases, with 11 bases lying between them. From germline, CDR1 is SQVTM and CDR2 ANQGSEA. The CDR3 extends over 11 amino acids. The CDR3 region is CSAPHGNEQFF. In nucleotides, the CDR3 is TGCAGCGCCCCGCACGGGAATGAGCAGTTCTTC.

The V call is TRBV5-1, the J call TRBJ2-7; D not resolved. The length of the CDR3 is 14 residues. V dropped 4 bases and J dropped 0 bases, with 11 bases sitting between them. Per the germline V gene, CDR1 is SGHRS and CDR2 is YFSETQ. In DNA, the CDR3 is TGCGCCAGCAGCCCCCAAGCGAGCTCCTACGAGCAGTACTTC. Amino acids: CASSPQASSYEQYF. Filled out from reference TRBV5-1 and TRBJ2-7, the complete variable domain reads KAGVTQTPRYLIKTRGQQVTLSCSPISGHRSVSWYQQTPGQGLQFLFEYFSETQRNKGNFPGRFSGRQFSNSRSEMNVSTLELGDSALYLCASSPQASSYEQYFGPGTRLTVT.

This clone was counted a single time. V and J are TRBV5-8 and TRBJ2-3; 8 bases agree with TRBD1. This CDR3 is 15 amino acids long. V shed 1 base, J shed 4 bases, and the junction held 5 bases outside the gene matches. Germline V gives CDR1 SGHTS, CDR2 YDEGEE. The CDR3 region has the DNA TGTGCCAGCAGCTTGATATTACAGGGGGCAGATACGCAGTATTTT. It specifies CASSLILQGADTQYF.

The CDR3 coding sequence is TGTGCCAGCAGTTACAGATCCGGACGGGACTATGGCTACACCTTC. Amino acids: CASSYRSGRDYGYTF. This chain joins TRBV27 and TRBJ1-2; D uncertain. With 4 bases removed from V and 3 bases from J, the gap between germline ends came to 15 bases. The CDR3 spans 15 residues. Germline-derived CDR1 and CDR2 are MNHEY and SMNVEV (reference sequence).

The chain is built from TRBV9 and TRBJ1-6; 12 bases line up with TRBD1. Per the germline V gene, CDR1 is SGDLS and CDR2 is YYNGEE. After removal of 3 bases from V and 10 bases from J, the junction contained 5 bases not matched to a gene. CDR3 length: 15 residues. CDR3 coding DNA: TGTGCCAGCAGCGACCGGGACAGGGGGCGGTCACCCCTCCACTTT. This encodes CASSDRDRGRSPLHF.

A note on this clone: Its ends do not fully match the called genes, so a read error is possible. V is TRBV7-7 and J is TRBJ2-1; no definite D call. Germline V gives CDR1 SSHAT, CDR2 FNYEAQ (reference sequence). This CDR3 spans 15 amino acids. CDR3 nucleotides: TGTGCTAGCAGCCTTTCCGTAACCTCCTACAATGAGCAGTTCTTC. Amino acids: CASSLSVTSYNEQFF.

The chain is built from TRBV6-4 and TRBJ2-7, with no clear D. Germline V gene data show CDR1 as MRHNA and CDR2 as SNTAGT. Trimming pared 6 bases from V and 7 bases from J, leaving 13 bases between. The CDR3 runs to 12 residues. CDR3 sequence (DNA): TGTGCCAGCAGCCTCTCGTTTTATGAGCAGTACTTC. It encodes CASSLSFYEQYF.

The V call is TRBV5-1, the J call TRBJ1-3; the match to TRBD1 covers 7 bases. The length of the CDR3 is 15 residues. Germline CDR1 and CDR2: SGHRS and YFSETQ. Unmatched junction bases numbered 7, after V lost 5 bases and J lost 2 bases. The CDR3 protein is CASSVTGQAGNTIYF. The CDR3 bases are TGCGCCAGCAGTGTTACCGGACAGGCTGGAAACACCATATATTTT.

The chain joins TRBV7-3 to TRBJ2-5, with D unclear. The DNA end lines up better with TRBJ2-7; the J call may be wrong. The germline CDR1 and CDR2 sequences are SGHTA and FQGTGA. CDR3 length equals 14 residues. CDR3 DNA: TGTGCCAGCAGCTTAACCGGTCAGTTCTACGAGCAGTACTTC. Amino acids: CASSLTGQFYEQYF.

This chain links TRBV13 with TRBJ2-7, with D possibly matching TRBD1 (5 bases). Trimming cost V 2 bases and J 3 bases, with 8 bases left between them. Germline CDR1 and CDR2: PRHDT and FYEKMQ (reference sequence). The CDR3 runs 13 residues. CDR3 region: CASSLTGNYEQYF. Written as DNA, the CDR3 is TGTGCCAGCAGCTTAACAGGTAACTACGAGCAGTACTTC.

This rearrangement joins TRBV21-1 to TRBJ2-5; TRBD2, as called in the table, went unchecked against the DNA. TRBV21-1 is shown as a pseudogene. CDR3 length: 15 amino acids. In nucleotides, the CDR3 is TGTGCCAGCAGCAAAGACCCTTCAGCGGGAGAGACCCAGTACTTC. This codes for CASSKDPSAGETQYF.

The rearrangement uses TRBV6-1 and TRBJ2-7, with 10 bases lining up with TRBD2. Germline trimming cut 8 bases from V and 2 bases from J; bases unmatched to any gene: 6. CDR1 is MNHNS and CDR2 is SASEGT in the germline V gene. This CDR3 region has 14 residues. The CDR3 spells CASHLSGRPYEQYF. The CDR3 DNA follows: TGTGCCAGCCACCTTAGCGGGAGGCCCTACGAGCAGTACTTC.

The genes are TRBV7-9 and TRBJ2-1, with D hard to call. V was cut by 9 bases and J by 7 bases, with 10 bases left in between. The CDR3 is 11 amino acids. The V gene's germline CDR1 is SEHNR and CDR2 FQNEAQ (reference sequence). The CDR3 DNA reads as TGTGCCAGGTCCGCCCTAAATGAGCAGTTCTTC. Translation gives CARSALNEQFF.

For the CDR3, the DNA is TGTGCCTGGAGGGAACCGGGACTAGCGTATTACAATGAGCAGTTCTTC. This codes for CAWREPGLAYYNEQFF. The rearrangement joins TRBV30 to TRBJ2-1, with TRBD2 matching over 10 bases. CDR1 is GTSNPN, CDR2 SVGIG, per germline (reference sequence). The CDR3 sequence is 16 residues long. With 3 bases clipped from V and 4 bases from J, the junction kept 9 bases outside the gene matches.

The chain links TRBV7-7 to TRBJ2-2, with D possibly matching TRBD2 (5 bases). The CDR3 sequence is 13 residues long. Germline V CDR1 and CDR2: SSHAT, FNYEAQ (reference sequence). CDR3 sequence: CASAPQIGGELFF. As DNA, the CDR3 is TGTGCTAGCGCCCCACAAATCGGCGGGGAGCTGTTTTTT.

The chain recombines TRBV30 with TRBJ2-3, with D possibly being TRBD2 (6 bases). This CDR3 comprises 12 residues. V was clipped by 4 bases and J by 6 bases, with 11 bases between them. From germline, CDR1 is GTSNPN and CDR2 SVGIG (reference sequence). The CDR3 loop is CAWIGGGDTQYF. The CDR3 DNA reads TGTGCCTGGATCGGGGGTGGGGATACGCAGTATTTT.